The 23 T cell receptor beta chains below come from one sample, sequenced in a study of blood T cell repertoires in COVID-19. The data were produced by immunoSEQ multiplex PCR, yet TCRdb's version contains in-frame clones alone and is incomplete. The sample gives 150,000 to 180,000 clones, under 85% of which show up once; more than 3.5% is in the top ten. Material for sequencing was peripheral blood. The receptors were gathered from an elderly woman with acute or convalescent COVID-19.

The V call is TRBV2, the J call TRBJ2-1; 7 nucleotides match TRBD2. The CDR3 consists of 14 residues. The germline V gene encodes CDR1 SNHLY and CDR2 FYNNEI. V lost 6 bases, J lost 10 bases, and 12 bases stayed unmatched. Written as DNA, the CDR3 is TGTGCCAGCAGAACCGGGACTATCCTCTTGGAGCAGTTCTTC. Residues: CASRTGTILLEQFF.

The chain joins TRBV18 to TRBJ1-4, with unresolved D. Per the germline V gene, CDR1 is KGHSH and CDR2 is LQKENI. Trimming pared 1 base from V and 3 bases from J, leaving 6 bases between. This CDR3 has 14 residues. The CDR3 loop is CASSPQRANEKLFF. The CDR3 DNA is TGTGCCAGCTCACCACAAAGAGCTAATGAAAAACTGTTTTTT.

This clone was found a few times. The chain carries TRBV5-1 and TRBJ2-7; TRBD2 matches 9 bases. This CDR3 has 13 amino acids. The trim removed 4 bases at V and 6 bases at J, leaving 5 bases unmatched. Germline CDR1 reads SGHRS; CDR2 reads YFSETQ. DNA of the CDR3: TGCGCCAGCAGCGAGGCTAGCGGGACCGAGCAGTACTTC. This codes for CASSEASGTEQYF.

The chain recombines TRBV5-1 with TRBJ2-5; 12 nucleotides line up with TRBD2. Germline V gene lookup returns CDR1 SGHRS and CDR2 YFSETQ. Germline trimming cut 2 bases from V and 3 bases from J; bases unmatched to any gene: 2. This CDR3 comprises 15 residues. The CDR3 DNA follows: TGCGCCAGCAGCTTTCTAGCGGGGGGGGAAGAGACCCAGTACTTC. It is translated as CASSFLAGGEETQYF.

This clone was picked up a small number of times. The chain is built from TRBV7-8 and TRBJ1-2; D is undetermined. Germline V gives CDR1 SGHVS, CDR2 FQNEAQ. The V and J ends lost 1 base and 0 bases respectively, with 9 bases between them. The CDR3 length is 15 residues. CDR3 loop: CASSLEVAANYGYTF. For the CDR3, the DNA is TGTGCCAGCAGCTTAGAGGTAGCAGCTAACTATGGCTACACCTTC.

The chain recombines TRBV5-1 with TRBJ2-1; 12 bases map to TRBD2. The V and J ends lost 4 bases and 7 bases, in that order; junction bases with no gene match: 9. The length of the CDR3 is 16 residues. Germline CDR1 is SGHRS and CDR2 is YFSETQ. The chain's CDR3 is CASSTGGLAGPNEQFF. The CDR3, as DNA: TGCGCCAGCAGCACGGGGGGACTAGCGGGCCCTAATGAGCAGTTCTTC.

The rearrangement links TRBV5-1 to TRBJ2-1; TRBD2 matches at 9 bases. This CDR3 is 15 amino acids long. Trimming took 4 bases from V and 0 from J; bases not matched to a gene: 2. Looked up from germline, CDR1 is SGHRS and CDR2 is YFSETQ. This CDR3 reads CASSLSGSSYNEQFF. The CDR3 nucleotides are TGCGCCAGCAGCCTTAGCGGGAGCTCCTACAATGAGCAGTTCTTC.

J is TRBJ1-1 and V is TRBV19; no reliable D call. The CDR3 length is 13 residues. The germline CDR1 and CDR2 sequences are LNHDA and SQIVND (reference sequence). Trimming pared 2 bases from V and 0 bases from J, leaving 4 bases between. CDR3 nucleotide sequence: TGTGCCAGTAGTATATCTGTGAACACTGAAGCTTTCTTT. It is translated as CASSISVNTEAFF.

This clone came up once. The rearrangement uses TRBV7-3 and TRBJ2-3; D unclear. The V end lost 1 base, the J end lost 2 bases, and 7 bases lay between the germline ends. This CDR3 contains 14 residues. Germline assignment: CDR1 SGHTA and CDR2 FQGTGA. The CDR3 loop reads CASSLMQNTDTQYF. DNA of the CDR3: TGTGCCAGCAGCTTAATGCAGAACACAGATACGCAGTATTTT.

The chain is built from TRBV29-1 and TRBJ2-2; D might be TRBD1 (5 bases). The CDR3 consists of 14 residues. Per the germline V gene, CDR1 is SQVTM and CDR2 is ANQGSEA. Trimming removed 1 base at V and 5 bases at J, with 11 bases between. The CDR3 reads CSVEAGKGTGELFF. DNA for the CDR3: TGCAGCGTTGAAGCTGGGAAGGGGACCGGGGAGCTGTTTTTT.

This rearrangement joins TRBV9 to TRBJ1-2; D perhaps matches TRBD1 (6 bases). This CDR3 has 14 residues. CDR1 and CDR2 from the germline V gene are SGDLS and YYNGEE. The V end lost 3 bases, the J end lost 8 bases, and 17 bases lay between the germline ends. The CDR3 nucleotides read TGTGCCAGCAGCGCCTCGATGACAGGACAGGGCTACACCTTC. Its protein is CASSASMTGQGYTF.

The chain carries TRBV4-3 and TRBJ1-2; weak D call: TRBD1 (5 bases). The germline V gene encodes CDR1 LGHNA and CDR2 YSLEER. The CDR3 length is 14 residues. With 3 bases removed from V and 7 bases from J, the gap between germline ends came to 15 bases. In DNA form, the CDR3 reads TGCGCCAGCAGCCAGAATCAGGGTTGGGGTGGCTACACCTTC. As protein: CASSQNQGWGGYTF.

CDR3: CASSLGLAGSYEQYF. CDR3 coding DNA: TGTGCCAGCTCACTCGGACTAGCGGGGTCCTACGAGCAGTACTTC. The V call is TRBV18, the J call TRBJ2-7, with TRBD2 matching over 12 bases. Germline CDR1 is KGHSH and CDR2 is LQKENI. V lost 4 bases, J lost 1 base, and 2 bases stayed unmatched. CDR3 length: 15 amino acids.

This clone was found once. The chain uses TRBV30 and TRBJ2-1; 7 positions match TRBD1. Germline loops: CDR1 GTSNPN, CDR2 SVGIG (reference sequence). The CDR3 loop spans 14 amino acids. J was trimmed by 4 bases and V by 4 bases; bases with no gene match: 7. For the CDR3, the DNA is TGTGCCTGGATAGGGGACAGAAATTACAATGAGCAGTTCTTC. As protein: CAWIGDRNYNEQFF.

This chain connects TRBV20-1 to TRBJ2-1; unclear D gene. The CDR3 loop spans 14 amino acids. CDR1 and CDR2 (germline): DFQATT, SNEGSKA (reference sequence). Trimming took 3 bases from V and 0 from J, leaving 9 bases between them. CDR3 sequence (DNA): TGCAGTGCTAGTTTAGGAGCCTCCTACAATGAGCAGTTCTTC. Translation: CSASLGASYNEQFF.

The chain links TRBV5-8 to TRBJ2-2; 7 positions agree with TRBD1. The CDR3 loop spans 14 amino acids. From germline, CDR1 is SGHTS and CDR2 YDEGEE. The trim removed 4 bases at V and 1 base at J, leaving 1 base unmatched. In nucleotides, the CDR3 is TGTGCCAGCAGCCGACAGGGGAACACCGGGGAGCTGTTTTTT. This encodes CASSRQGNTGELFF.

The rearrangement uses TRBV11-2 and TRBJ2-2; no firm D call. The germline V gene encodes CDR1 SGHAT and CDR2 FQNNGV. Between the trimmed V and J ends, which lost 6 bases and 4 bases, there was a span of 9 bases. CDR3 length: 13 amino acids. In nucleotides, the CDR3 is TGTGCCAGCAGTCCCATCGGCACCGGGGAGCTGTTTTTT. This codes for CASSPIGTGELFF.

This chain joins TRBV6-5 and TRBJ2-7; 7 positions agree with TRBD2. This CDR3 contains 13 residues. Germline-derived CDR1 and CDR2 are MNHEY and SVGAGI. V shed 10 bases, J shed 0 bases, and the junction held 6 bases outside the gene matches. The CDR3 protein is CATTGGNSYEQYF. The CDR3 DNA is TGTGCCACCACCGGGGGGAACTCCTACGAGCAGTACTTC.

The CDR3 spells CASSRDRESGYGYTF. The CDR3 coding sequence is TGTGCCAGCAGTCGGGACAGGGAGTCAGGCTATGGCTACACCTTC. This sequence joins TRBV6-5 and TRBJ1-2; 9 nucleotides agree with TRBD1. The CDR3 consists of 15 residues. CDR1 MNHEY and CDR2 SVGAGI come from the germline V gene. Trimming at V came to 5 bases and at J to 4 bases, leaving 8 bases not matched to a gene.

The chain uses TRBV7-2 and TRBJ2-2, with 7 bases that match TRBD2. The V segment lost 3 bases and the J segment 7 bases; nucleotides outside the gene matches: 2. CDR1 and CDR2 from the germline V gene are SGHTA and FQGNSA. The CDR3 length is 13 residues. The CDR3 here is CASSFRTSGELFF. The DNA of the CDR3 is TGTGCCAGCAGCTTTAGGACTAGCGGGGAGCTGTTTTTT.

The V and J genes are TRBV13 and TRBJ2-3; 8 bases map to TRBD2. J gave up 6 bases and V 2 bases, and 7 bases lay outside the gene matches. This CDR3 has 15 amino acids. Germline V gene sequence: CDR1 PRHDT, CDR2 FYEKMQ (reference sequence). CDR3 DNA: TGTGCCAGCAGCTTACATACTAGCGGACGGGATACGCAGTATTTT. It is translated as CASSLHTSGRDTQYF.

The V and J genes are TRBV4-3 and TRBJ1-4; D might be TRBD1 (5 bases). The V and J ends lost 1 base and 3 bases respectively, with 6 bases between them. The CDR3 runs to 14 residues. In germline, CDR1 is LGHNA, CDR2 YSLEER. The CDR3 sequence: CASSQGQSNEKLFF. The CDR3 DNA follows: TGCGCCAGCAGCCAAGGACAGTCTAATGAAAAACTGTTTTTT.

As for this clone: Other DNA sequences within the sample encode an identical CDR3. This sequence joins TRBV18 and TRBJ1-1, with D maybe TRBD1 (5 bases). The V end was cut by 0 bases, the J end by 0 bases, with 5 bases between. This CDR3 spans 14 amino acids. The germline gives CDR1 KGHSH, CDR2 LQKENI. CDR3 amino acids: CASSPPGVNTEAFF. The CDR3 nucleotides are TGTGCCAGCTCACCACCAGGGGTGAACACTGAAGCTTTCTTT.